This paragraph reports one T cell receptor (beta chain). No antigen is known for it. Other DNA variants within this sample encode the same CDR3. The sample belongs to a study of shared clonotypes between healthy human individuals. Trimming left V 0 bases short and J 3 bases short, with 9 bases between. CDR1 and CDR2 (germline): MNHNY, SVGAGI (reference sequence). This CDR3 contains 14 residues. Findings of the study overall: Non-shared clonotypes had lower generation probabilities than clonotypes shared by all four sorted-subset donors.

In the study's own analysis: Junction-only immunoSEQ sequences carried no quality scores, so filtering differed. Some clones are missing from TCRdb's copy, which holds only in-frame ones; the method was immunoSEQ multiplex PCR. V and J calls and clone size come straight from that table; D and trimming were deduced from the DNA. Found here are fewer than 2.5 million clones, 93% of them singletons; the top ten hold more than 0.35%. What was sequenced was naive CD4+ T cells from PBMCs. The subset was: CD45RA+ positively selected. This chain links TRBV6-6 with TRBJ2-7, with D perhaps given as TRBD1 or TRBD2 (5 bases each). The TCR was taken from a man between 18 and 35 years old in good health. Some clones in this sample may be carry-over from other donors' samples. The CDR3 reads CASSYSGASYEQYF. In DNA, the CDR3 is TGTGCCAGCAGTTACTCCGGGGCCAGCTACGAGCAGTACTTC.